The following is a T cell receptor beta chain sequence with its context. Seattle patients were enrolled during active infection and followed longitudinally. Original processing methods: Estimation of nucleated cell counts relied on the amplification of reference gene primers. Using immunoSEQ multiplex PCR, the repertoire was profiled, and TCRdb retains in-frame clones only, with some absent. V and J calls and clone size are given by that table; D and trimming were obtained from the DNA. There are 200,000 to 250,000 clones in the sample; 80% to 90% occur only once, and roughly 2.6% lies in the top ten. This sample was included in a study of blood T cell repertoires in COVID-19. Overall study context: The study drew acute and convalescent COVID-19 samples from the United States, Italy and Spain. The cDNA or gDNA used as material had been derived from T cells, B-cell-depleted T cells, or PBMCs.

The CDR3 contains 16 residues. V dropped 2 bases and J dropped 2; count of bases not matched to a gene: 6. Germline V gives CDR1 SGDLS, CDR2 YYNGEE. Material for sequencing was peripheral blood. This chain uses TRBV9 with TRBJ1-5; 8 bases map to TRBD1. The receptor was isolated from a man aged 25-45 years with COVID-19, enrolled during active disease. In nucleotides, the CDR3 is TGTGCCAGCAGCGTCGGACAGGGCGGACGCAATCAGCCCCAGCATTTT. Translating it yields CASSVGQGGRNQPQHF.